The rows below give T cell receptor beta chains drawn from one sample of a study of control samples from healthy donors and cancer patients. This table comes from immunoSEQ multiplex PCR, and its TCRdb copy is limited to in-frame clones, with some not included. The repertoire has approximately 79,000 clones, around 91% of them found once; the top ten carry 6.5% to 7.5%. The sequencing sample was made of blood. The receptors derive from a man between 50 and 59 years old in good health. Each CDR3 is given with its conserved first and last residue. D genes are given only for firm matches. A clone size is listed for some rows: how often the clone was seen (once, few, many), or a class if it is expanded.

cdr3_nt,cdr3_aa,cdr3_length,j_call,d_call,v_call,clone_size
TGTGCCAGCAGCTTGGCAGCCAGCCCAGGAAGGGAGCAGTACTTC,CASSLAASPGREQYF,15,TRBJ2-7,-,TRBV5-4,-
TGTGCCAGCAGCTGGGGACAGCTGAGCTCCTATAATTCACCCCTCCACTTT,CASSWGQLSSYNSPLHF,17,TRBJ1-6,TRBD1,TRBV5-5,-
TGTGCCACCAGTGATTCTGGGTGGAATGAGCAGTTCTTC,CATSDSGWNEQFF,13,TRBJ2-1,-,TRBV24-1,-
TGTGCCAGCAGCGGAAGACAGGGGGCAGGGAGCAATCAGCCCCAGCATTTT,CASSGRQGAGSNQPQHF,17,TRBJ1-5,TRBD1,TRBV7-9,-
TGTGCCAGCAGCACCGGACAGGGAATGGATGAGCAGTTCTTC,CASSTGQGMDEQFF,14,TRBJ2-1,TRBD1,TRBV7-9,-
TGTGCCTGGAGTGTAGAGGACCCTCGAAATTCACCCCTCCACTTT,CAWSVEDPRNSPLHF,15,TRBJ1-6,-,TRBV30,-
TGTGCCTGGAGTAACGTTTGGGGGGATGAGCAGTTCTTC,CAWSNVWGDEQFF,13,TRBJ2-1,-,TRBV30,-
TGTGCCAGCAGCTTGAGAGGGGGGGCAGCCTACGAGCAGTACTTC,CASSLRGGAAYEQYF,15,TRBJ2-7,-,TRBV5-6,once
TGTGCCAGCAGCTTAGTTAAGGCAGGTCCCTACGAGCAGTACTTC,CASSLVKAGPYEQYF,15,TRBJ2-7,-,TRBV11-2,-
TGTGCCAGCTCACCCGTGACCCTCTATGGCTACACCTTC,CASSPVTLYGYTF,13,TRBJ1-2,-,TRBV18,-
TGTGCCAGCAGTTACAAGGGGGGACAGGGGGTCGGTGAAAAACTGTTTTTT,CASSYKGGQGVGEKLFF,17,TRBJ1-4,TRBD1,TRBV2,-
TGTGCCAGCAGTGGGGACGGTCTCGTGGGGTTCTTC,CASSGDGLVGFF,12,TRBJ2-1,-,TRBV2,-
TGTGCCAGCAGCCTCCTGGGGGACCTGGGCACAGATACGCAGTATTTT,CASSLLGDLGTDTQYF,16,TRBJ2-3,-,TRBV5-5,few
TGTGCCTGGACTAGCGGGGGCCGAAGCACAGATACGCAGTATTTT,CAWTSGGRSTDTQYF,15,TRBJ2-3,TRBD2,TRBV30,once
TGCAGCGTTGAAAGTCGGGGACTGCGGGTAGAGGCTTTCTTT,CSVESRGLRVEAFF,14,TRBJ1-1,-,TRBV29-1,-
TGTGCCAGCAGCCAAGACCCTGGAGGATGGGTGAGCTCCTACGAGCAGTACTTC,CASSQDPGGWVSSYEQYF,18,TRBJ2-7,-,TRBV14,-
TGTGCTAGTGGTTTGGTACTGGGGGAGTGGAGTCAGCCCCAGCATTTT,CASGLVLGEWSQPQHF,16,TRBJ1-5,-,TRBV12-5,-
TGTGCCAGCAGTGACAGGGGGAACACCGGGGAGCTGTTTTTT,CASSDRGNTGELFF,14,TRBJ2-2,-,TRBV2,-
TGTGCCTGGGGATCCGGGACAGGGAAAGAGACCCAGTACTTC,CAWGSGTGKETQYF,14,TRBJ2-5,TRBD1,TRBV30,-
TGTGCCAGGCGAAAAAGCGGGGGCACAGATACGCAGTATTTT,CARRKSGGTDTQYF,14,TRBJ2-3,TRBD2,TRBV6-5,-
TGTGCCTGGAGGAAAGGGACAGGGGGACTCGAACTGTTTTTT,CAWRKGTGGLELFF,14,TRBJ1-4,TRBD1,TRBV30,few
TGTGCCAGCAGCTTATATATGAACACTGAAGCTTTCTTT,CASSLYMNTEAFF,13,TRBJ1-1,-,TRBV7-3,-
TGTGCCTGGAGTGCAGACAGGGGACCCCTCGAGCCCCAGCATTTT,CAWSADRGPLEPQHF,15,TRBJ1-5,TRBD1,TRBV30,-
TGTGCCAGTAGTCCGGGACTGCGGAATTCACCCCTCCACTTT,CASSPGLRNSPLHF,14,TRBJ1-6,-,TRBV19,-
TGTGCCAGCAGCTTAGAAGGGGCCGACTATGGCTACACCTTC,CASSLEGADYGYTF,14,TRBJ1-2,-,TRBV7-8,-
TGTGCCAGCAGCATCTGGACAGGGGGGCAGCATGGCTACACCTTC,CASSIWTGGQHGYTF,15,TRBJ1-2,TRBD1,TRBV5-4,-
TGTGCCAGCAGCTTACGGCAGGTCCGATCCTACTCTGGAAACACCATATATTTT,CASSLRQVRSYSGNTIYF,18,TRBJ1-3,-,TRBV11-2,-
TGTGCCACCTCCCCCGGGGGAACCCGGGACCCGTACTACGAGCAGTACTTC,CATSPGGTRDPYYEQYF,17,TRBJ2-7,-,TRBV2,-
TGTGCCAGCAGCTCAAAGGGCCAGGGGTGGGAGACCCAGTACTTC,CASSSKGQGWETQYF,15,TRBJ2-5,-,TRBV2,-
TGTGCCAGCAGCCCCGTTCCGCTCCAAGAGACCCAGTACTTC,CASSPVPLQETQYF,14,TRBJ2-5,-,TRBV11-2,-
TGTGCCACCAGTGATTCGGACAGGGACTATGGCTACACCTTC,CATSDSDRDYGYTF,14,TRBJ1-2,TRBD1,TRBV24-1,-
TGTGCCAGCAGCTTAGGGACAGGCCCGGATCTCGTCGAGCAGTACTTC,CASSLGTGPDLVEQYF,16,TRBJ2-7,TRBD1,TRBV7-9,-
TGCAGCGTAGAGGGGACTAGCGGACCTTACGAGCAGTACTTC,CSVEGTSGPYEQYF,14,TRBJ2-7,TRBD2,TRBV29-1,-
TGTGCCAGCAGTGAAGGAACAGGGTTCTACGAGCAGTACTTC,CASSEGTGFYEQYF,14,TRBJ2-7,-,TRBV6-1,few
TGTGCCAGCAGCTTAGCTCACCGACCGGGGCAGTTCTTC,CASSLAHRPGQFF,13,TRBJ2-1,-,TRBV7-9,-
TGCGCCAGCACGGGACAGGGAATATACAATGAGCAGTTCTTC,CASTGQGIYNEQFF,14,TRBJ2-1,TRBD1,TRBV5-1,-
TGTGCCAGCAGCCCCCGGAGGTTGAACACCGGGGAGCTGTTTTTT,CASSPRRLNTGELFF,15,TRBJ2-2,-,TRBV7-2,-
TGTGCCAGCAGCATAACGCCGGTTGAGCAGTACTTC,CASSITPVEQYF,12,TRBJ2-7,-,TRBV5-6,-
TGTGCCAGCAGCTTCGCGGACAGAAGGAATCAGCCCCAGCATTTT,CASSFADRRNQPQHF,15,TRBJ1-5,-,TRBV7-8,few
TGTGCCAGCAGGCTGACAGGGGATCGGACTGAAGCTTTCTTT,CASRLTGDRTEAFF,14,TRBJ1-1,TRBD1,TRBV7-9,-
TGTGCCAGCTCACCACGGACAGATAATCAGCCCCAGCATTTT,CASSPRTDNQPQHF,14,TRBJ1-5,-,TRBV18,-
TGTGCCAGTAGTATTCTGGGAGACGAGCAGTACTTC,CASSILGDEQYF,12,TRBJ2-7,-,TRBV19,-
TGTGCCAGCAGCCTGGACAGTACCCATGGCTACACCTTC,CASSLDSTHGYTF,13,TRBJ1-2,-,TRBV12-3/TRBV12-4,-
TGCGCCAGCAGCCAAGACTGGAGAGGGGGCACAGATACGCAGTATTTT,CASSQDWRGGTDTQYF,16,TRBJ2-3,-,TRBV4-1,-
TGTGCCAGCTCACGCACCCCCGCTACGGCTAATGAAAAACTGTTTTTT,CASSRTPATANEKLFF,16,TRBJ1-4,-,TRBV18,once
TGTGCCAGCAGTTTACCGAAGGGGACCCAGTACTTC,CASSLPKGTQYF,12,TRBJ2-5,-,TRBV27,-
TGTGCCAGTAGTACCGGTGGGGATCCTAAAGGGCGTTCGTGGGACACTGAAGCTTTCTTT,CASSTGGDPKGRSWDTEAFF,20,TRBJ1-1,-,TRBV27,-
TGTGCCAGCACAGGATTGGACAGGCGAGGCTACACCTTC,CASTGLDRRGYTF,13,TRBJ1-2,TRBD1,TRBV25-1,-
TGTGCCAGCAGCCGGACAGGCTATGCTTCCTACGAGCAGTACTTC,CASSRTGYASYEQYF,15,TRBJ2-7,TRBD1,TRBV9,-
TGTGCCAGCAGCCCTGGTTTTTGGGGCACAGATACGCAGTATTTT,CASSPGFWGTDTQYF,15,TRBJ2-3,-,TRBV3-1/TRBV3-2,-
TGTGCCAGCAACCGTAGACCTGTGTACGAGCAGTACTTC,CASNRRPVYEQYF,13,TRBJ2-7,-,TRBV5-5,-
TGTGCCAGCACCTTCGGGACAGGAGATGGCTACACCTTC,CASTFGTGDGYTF,13,TRBJ1-2,TRBD1,TRBV12-3/TRBV12-4,-
TGCAGTGCAAGTCATGACACAACGCACTCCTACGAGCAGTACTTC,CSASHDTTHSYEQYF,15,TRBJ2-7,-,TRBV20-1,-
TGCGCCAGCAGCTTTCCCGACAGGCCCAACTATGGCTACACCTTC,CASSFPDRPNYGYTF,15,TRBJ1-2,-,TRBV5-1,-
TGTGCCAGCAGCTTGTACAGGACTAGCTTCTACGAGCAGTACTTC,CASSLYRTSFYEQYF,15,TRBJ2-7,TRBD2,TRBV5-6,-
TGTGCCAGCAGTCCCGGACAGGGGAGACAGCCCCAGCATTTT,CASSPGQGRQPQHF,14,TRBJ1-5,TRBD1,TRBV27,-
TGTGCCAGCAGCCACGGGTCCTACGAGCAGTACTTC,CASSHGSYEQYF,12,TRBJ2-7,-,TRBV3-1/TRBV3-2,-
TGCGCCAGCAGCTTGGAACCGGGACAGCTGAACACTGAAGCTTTCTTT,CASSLEPGQLNTEAFF,16,TRBJ1-1,TRBD1,TRBV5-1,-